Presented here are 31 T cell receptor beta chains from one specimen sequenced in a study of CD8+ T cells in alopecia areata. The sequencing template was cDNA reverse transcribed from extracted RNA. TCRdb keeps only in-frame clones here, not all; method: immunoSEQ multiplex PCR. There are some 200,000 clones in the sample; approximately 56% occur only once, and around 3.2% lies in the top ten. The treatment is: oral pan-JAK inhibitor, 5-10 mg twice daily. This sample comprised CD4+ T cells sorted from blood, obtained at week 4, from a patient treated with tofacitinib. These receptors were taken from a human donor with alopecia areata.

The chain is built from TRBV25-1 and TRBJ2-1; tentative D call: TRBD2 (5 bases). The V gene lost 5 bases and the J gene lost 8 bases, with 16 bases spanning the gap. The CDR3 covers 14 residues. Germline CDR1 reads MGHDK; CDR2 reads SYGVNS. The DNA of the CDR3 is TGTGCCAGCAGTCCCAAGGCCCGGGGAGATGAGCAGTTCTTC. This encodes CASSPKARGDEQFF.

This chain joins TRBV7-9 and TRBJ2-7; 7 bases line up with TRBD1. V lost 2 bases and J lost 6; bases outside the gene matches: 4. The CDR3 is made up of 13 amino acids. The germline gives CDR1 SEHNR, CDR2 FQNEAQ (reference sequence). CDR3 nucleotide sequence: TGTGCCAGCAGCTTATCCACAGGGGCCGAGCAGTACTTC. This sequence encodes CASSLSTGAEQYF.

This clone came up a few times. J is TRBJ2-7 and V is TRBV6-1; D gene unclear. The CDR3 has 14 residues. V shed 2 bases and J shed 3 bases, with 11 bases lying between them. CDR1 and CDR2 (germline): MNHNS, SASEGT. The CDR3 DNA follows: TGTGCCAGCAGTGAAAGGACGTATAACTACGAGCAGTACTTC. As protein: CASSERTYNYEQYF.

The gene calls are TRBV15 and TRBJ1-5, with D hard to call. Germline CDR1 is LNHNV and CDR2 is YYDKDF (reference sequence). With 0 bases removed from V and 1 base from J, the gap between germline ends came to 7 bases. The CDR3 consists of 15 residues. The CDR3 sequence is CATSRDPRSNQPQHF. In DNA form, the CDR3 reads TGTGCCACCAGCAGAGATCCGCGGAGCAATCAGCCCCAGCATTTT.

The chain employs TRBV7-2 and TRBJ2-3; D assignment may be TRBD1 or TRBD2 (5 bases each). Trimming stripped 5 bases from V and 6 bases from J, with 18 bases between. The CDR3 extends over 15 amino acids. Germline V CDR1 and CDR2: SGHTA, FQGNSA. The CDR3 coding sequence is TGTGCCAGCAGCCCGAGAGGGGCTAGCATTGATACGCAGTATTTT. Translated: CASSPRGASIDTQYF.

The chain combines TRBV19 with TRBJ2-1; 12 bases are shared with TRBD1. Germline CDR1 and CDR2: LNHDA and SQIVND (reference sequence). CDR3 size: 15 residues. Losses at the gene ends were 7 bases for V and 6 bases for J; bases not matched to a gene: 7. CDR3: CASTQGQGAINEQFF. The CDR3 DNA is TGTGCCAGTACCCAGGGACAGGGGGCGATCAATGAGCAGTTCTTC. Full variable domain (missing parts from reference TRBV19 and TRBJ2-1): DGGITQSPKYLFRKEGQNVTLSCEQNLNHDAMYWYRQDPGQGLRLIYYSQIVNDFQKGDIAEGYSVSREKKESFPLTVTSAQKNPTAFYLCASTQGQGAINEQFFGPGTRLTVL.

The V gene is TRBV2, the J gene TRBJ2-3; 8 bases agree with TRBD2. J gave up 4 bases and V 0 bases, and 6 bases lay outside the gene matches. The V gene's germline CDR1 is SNHLY and CDR2 FYNNEI. CDR3 length: 16 amino acids. CDR3 bases: TGTGCCAGCAGTGAAGCGGGTAGCGGGATACCAGATACGCAGTATTTT. It codes for CASSEAGSGIPDTQYF.

In its sample, this clone was seen a few times. The rearrangement joins TRBV5-1 to TRBJ2-2, with 9 bases aligning to TRBD2. The trim removed 3 bases at V and 5 bases at J, leaving 5 bases unmatched. Germline V CDR1 and CDR2: SGHRS, YFSETQ. This CDR3 region has 15 residues. This CDR3 is CASSSSTSGTGELFF. The CDR3 region has the DNA TGCGCCAGCAGCTCCTCGACTAGCGGTACCGGGGAGCTGTTTTTT.

In its sample, this clone was seen a few times. The chain joins TRBV7-9 to TRBJ1-5; D gene uncertain. V was trimmed by 4 bases and J by 2 bases, leaving 15 bases between them. The germline V gene has CDR1 SEHNR and CDR2 FQNEAQ (reference sequence). The CDR3 length is 16 residues. DNA of the CDR3: TGTGCCAGCAGCTCCCTTGGCCCGGAGGGCAATCAGCCCCAGCATTTT. It yields the protein CASSSLGPEGNQPQHF.

This sequence joins TRBV2 and TRBJ2-7; tentative D call: TRBD1 (6 bases). The V and J ends lost 11 bases and 5 bases respectively, with 19 bases between them. Looked up from germline, CDR1 is SNHLY and CDR2 is FYNNEI. The CDR3 has 13 residues. CDR3: CAGAVLKGDEQYF. As DNA, the CDR3 is TGTGCCGGGGCGGTTTTGAAGGGGGACGAGCAGTACTTC. The full variable domain, completed using reference TRBV2 and TRBJ2-7, is EPEVTQTPSHQVTQMGQEVILRCVPISNHLYFYWYRQILGQKVEFLVSFYNNEISEKSEIFDDQFSVERPDGSNFTLKIRSTKLEDSAMYFCAGAVLKGDEQYFGPGTRLTVT.

This clone was counted a single time. The rearrangement joins TRBV27 to TRBJ2-5, with 7 bases identical to TRBD1. Germline trimming cut 3 bases from V and 5 bases from J; bases unmatched to any gene: 3. Germline CDR1 and CDR2: MNHEY and SMNVEV (reference sequence). The CDR3 loop spans 13 amino acids. The CDR3 nucleotides read TGTGCCAGCAGTTTGAACAGGGGCGAGACCCAGTACTTC. Translated, it gives CASSLNRGETQYF.

The gene calls are TRBV4-2 and TRBJ1-2; a weak D match, TRBD1 (6 bases). V gave up 1 base and J gave up 4 bases, with 13 bases separating them. The CDR3 sequence is 15 residues long. Germline V gene sequence: CDR1 LGHNA, CDR2 YNFKEQ. Here the CDR3 reads CASSQVFQGPYGYTF. For the CDR3, the DNA is TGTGCCAGCAGCCAAGTCTTTCAGGGGCCCTATGGCTACACCTTC.

The rearrangement joins TRBV4-3 to TRBJ2-4, with no clear D. The V gene's germline CDR1 is LGHNA and CDR2 YSLEER. Between the trimmed V and J ends, which lost 3 bases and 0 bases, there was a span of 12 bases. The CDR3 sequence is 16 residues long. Here the CDR3 reads CASSQDRVLAKNIQYF. The CDR3 DNA is TGCGCCAGCAGCCAGGATAGAGTGCTAGCCAAAAACATTCAGTACTTC.

V and J are TRBV30 and TRBJ2-5; 8 bases are a match to TRBD1. Germline loops: CDR1 GTSNPN, CDR2 SVGIG (reference sequence). The V segment lost 2 bases and the J segment 4 bases; nucleotides outside the gene matches: 0. The CDR3 is 12 amino acids. This CDR3 reads CAWSTGGETQYF. Here the CDR3 DNA reads TGTGCCTGGAGTACAGGGGGAGAGACCCAGTACTTC. The variable domain in full, with the rest retrieved from reference TRBV30 and TRBJ2-5, is SQTIHQWPATLVQPVGSPLSLECTVEGTSNPNLYWYRQAAGRGLQLLFYSVGIGQISSEVPQNLSASRPQDRQFILSSKKLLLSDSGFYLCAWSTGGETQYFGPGTRLLVL.

The CDR3 reads CATGADGEQFF. CDR3 DNA sequence: TGTGCCACAGGAGCGGACGGTGAGCAGTTCTTC. The chain links TRBV5-6 to TRBJ2-1, with D perhaps TRBD2 (5 bases). The V and J ends lost 9 bases and 9 bases respectively, with 13 bases between them. The germline V gene encodes CDR1 SGHDT and CDR2 YYEEEE. The CDR3 spans 11 residues.

This clone is a singleton in its sample. CDR3 residues: CASSLDRGETQYF. CDR3 coding DNA: TGTGCCAGCAGCTTAGACAGGGGGGAGACCCAGTACTTC. V is TRBV5-4 and J is TRBJ2-5; TRBD1 aligns across 9 bases. The CDR3 is 13 amino acids. The V gene end was trimmed by 2 bases and the J gene end by 5 bases; junction bases not matched to a gene: 1. The V gene's germline CDR1 is SGHNT and CDR2 YYREEE (reference sequence).

The rearrangement uses TRBV23-1 and TRBJ1-2; 7 bases match TRBD1. TRBV23-1 belongs to the ORF category, with a function that is uncertain. This CDR3 comprises 14 residues. V lost 3 bases and J lost 4; bases outside the gene matches: 5. In DNA form, the CDR3 reads TGCGCCAGCAGTCAGGTGGGACAGAGCTATGGCTACACCTTC. The encoded protein is CASSQVGQSYGYTF.

V gene TRBV23-1 combines with J gene TRBJ2-7, with D unresolved. TRBV23-1 is designated an ORF whose function remains uncertain. The length of the CDR3 is 13 residues. The ends were cut back, 9 bases at V and 2 bases at J, with 14 bases in the middle. The CDR3: CARIRVRPYEQYF. The CDR3 DNA is TGCGCCAGGATACGGGTCCGCCCCTACGAGCAGTACTTC.

The chain links TRBV23-1 to TRBJ1-3; TRBD1 aligns across 10 bases. TRBV23-1 is an ORF, and what it does is uncertain. The CDR3 has 19 amino acids. V lost 0 bases and J lost 3; bases outside the gene matches: 11. In DNA form, the CDR3 reads TGCGCCAGCAGTCAATCTTCCCCCGGGACAGGGGATTATGGAAACACCATATATTTT. Its translation: CASSQSSPGTGDYGNTIYF.

This clone occurred a few times. DNA for the CDR3: TGTGCCAGCAGCCAAGTGTGGCCCTCGAACACCGGGGAGCTGTTTTTT. This sequence encodes CASSQVWPSNTGELFF. This chain joins TRBV14 and TRBJ2-2, with D uncertain. The length of the CDR3 is 16 residues. V lost 1 base, J lost 0 bases, and 9 bases lay in between. Germline CDR1 and CDR2: SGHDN and FVKESK.

This rearrangement joins TRBV7-2 to TRBJ1-5; D is ambiguous. The CDR3 contains 14 residues. Deletions cut 1 base from V and 7 bases from J, with 11 bases between. Germline V gene sequence: CDR1 SGHTA, CDR2 FQGNSA. CDR3 in DNA: TGTGCCAGCAGCTTAGATCTGGGCGGGCAGCCCCAGCATTTT. It codes for CASSLDLGGQPQHF.

In the case of this clone: Other DNA sequences in the sample encode the same CDR3. The chain is built from TRBV15 and TRBJ1-2; tentative D call: TRBD1 (5 bases). Germline-derived CDR1 and CDR2 are LNHNV and YYDKDF (reference sequence). The V end lost 1 base, the J end lost 5 bases, and 5 bases lay between the germline ends. The CDR3 has 12 amino acids. In DNA, the CDR3 is TGTGCCACCAGCAGAGCAGGGTATGGCTACACCTTC. Its translation is CATSRAGYGYTF.

To note about this clone: Other nucleotide sequences from this sample produce the same CDR3. This chain links TRBV6-5 with TRBJ1-2; D ambiguous. V was shortened by 0 bases and J by 4 bases, with 3 bases between the two germline ends. Germline CDR1 reads MNHEY; CDR2 reads SVGAGI. The length of the CDR3 is 12 residues. The CDR3 sequence: CASSYSGYGYTF. The CDR3 DNA follows: TGTGCCAGCAGTTACTCGGGCTATGGCTACACCTTC.

This clone came up a few times. The DNA of the CDR3 is TGTGCCAGCAGCGTAGGGGGACTAGCGGACCAAGAGACCCAGTACTTC. This sequence encodes CASSVGGLADQETQYF. V is TRBV9 and J is TRBJ2-5, with 11 bases aligning to TRBD2. Trimming took 0 bases from V and 0 from J; bases not matched to a gene: 1. The germline CDR1 and CDR2 sequences are SGDLS and YYNGEE. CDR3 size: 16 residues.

This chain joins TRBV29-1 and TRBJ1-2; D may be TRBD1 (6 bases). Trimming took 7 bases from V and 6 from J, leaving 18 bases between them. Germline V lookup: CDR1 SQVTM, CDR2 ANQGSEA. This CDR3 has 13 residues. For the CDR3, the DNA is TGCAGCGGCTACAGGGCTGGTCGGGATGGCTACACCTTC. This gives the protein CSGYRAGRDGYTF.

This chain joins TRBV6-1 and TRBJ2-2; tentative D call: TRBD1 (6 bases). This CDR3 region has 13 residues. The V end lost 8 bases, the J end lost 4 bases, and 11 bases lay between the germline ends. Germline V gene sequence: CDR1 MNHNS, CDR2 SASEGT. CDR3 loop: CASGQTVTGELFF. CDR3 sequence (DNA): TGTGCCAGCGGACAGACTGTCACCGGGGAGCTGTTTTTT.

This clone was seen a few times. CDR3 sequence reads: CSVVHRLQETQYF. The DNA for the CDR3 is TGCAGCGTTGTACATAGACTCCAAGAGACCCAGTACTTC. V and J are TRBV29-1 and TRBJ2-5; D remains unclear. Trimming pared 4 bases from V and 1 base from J, leaving 10 bases between. This CDR3 is 13 amino acids long. CDR1 is SQVTM, CDR2 ANQGSEA, per germline.

The chain employs TRBV30 and TRBJ1-5, with TRBD1 as a possible D gene (5 bases). V lost 1 base to trimming and J lost 1 base, with 14 bases between them. The CDR3 covers 16 residues. From germline, CDR1 is GTSNPN and CDR2 SVGIG (reference sequence). The CDR3 DNA reads TGTGCCTGGAGTGGATCCACAGACAGCAGCAATCAGCCCCAGCATTTT. It translates to CAWSGSTDSSNQPQHF.

V gene TRBV7-2 combines with J gene TRBJ1-1; TRBD1 might be the D (5 bases). The CDR3 spans 13 residues. Trimming pared 5 bases from V and 4 bases from J, leaving 11 bases between. Germline V gene data show CDR1 as SGHTA and CDR2 as FQGNSA. CDR3 nucleotide sequence: TGTGCCAGCAGCCTACTCGGGGGCACTGAAGCTTTCTTT. It yields the protein CASSLLGGTEAFF.

The chain joins TRBV29-1 to TRBJ1-1; D is perhaps TRBD1 (5 bases). This CDR3 is 14 amino acids long. Germline loops: CDR1 SQVTM, CDR2 ANQGSEA. Trimming took off 4 bases at V and 5 bases at J, with 17 bases between the two ends. The CDR3 DNA reads TGCAGCGTTGTGGGTGCCGGGGCTAATACTGAAGCTTTCTTT. Protein product: CSVVGAGANTEAFF.

The V and J genes are TRBV29-1 and TRBJ2-7, with 9 bases aligning to TRBD1. CDR1 is SQVTM, CDR2 ANQGSEA, per germline. The CDR3 sequence is 13 residues long. V shed 1 base and J 5 bases; nucleotides not matched to a gene: 3. DNA for the CDR3: TGCAGCGTTGAAGCGGGACAGGGCCACGAGCAGTACTTC. It encodes CSVEAGQGHEQYF.